This TCR beta chain is from a study of human T cells and chemical hapten exposure. In the study overall: Mainly, slight library volume differences in the pool made TCR yields vary.

Library preparation tagged each individual cDNA molecule with a unique molecular identifier. One entry per CDR3 protein results from TCRdb running MiXCR on the RACE reads. There are approximately 350,000 distinct CDR3 sequences in the sample; around 6% occur only once, and about 5.6% lies in the top ten. The germline gives CDR1 SEHNR, CDR2 FQNEAQ (reference sequence). Trimming shortened V by 5 bases and J by 0 bases, and 14 bases separated the two germline ends. The CDR3 contains 16 residues. Documented time point: patch test 2, 6 weeks after DPC sensitization. Specified treatment: therapeutic diphenylcyclopropenone sensitization with weekly scalp DPC. General study points: Significantly more large CDR3 similarity clusters arose among expanded TCRs than among controls.

The sample holds many counts of this clonotype. The antigen is unknown. The gene calls are TRBV7-9 and TRBJ1-5; tentative D call: TRBD1 (5 bases). Sequences were derived from whole blood, sampled in connection with sensitization to the hapten diphenylcyclopropenone (DPC). The clonotype was recovered from a woman younger than 35 with alopecia areata. Some clones in this sample may be carry-over from other donors' samples. The CDR3 loop reads CASSQGAGVSNQPQHF. DNA for the CDR3: TGTGCCAGCAGCCAAGGGGCGGGGGTTAGCAATCAGCCCCAGCATTTT.